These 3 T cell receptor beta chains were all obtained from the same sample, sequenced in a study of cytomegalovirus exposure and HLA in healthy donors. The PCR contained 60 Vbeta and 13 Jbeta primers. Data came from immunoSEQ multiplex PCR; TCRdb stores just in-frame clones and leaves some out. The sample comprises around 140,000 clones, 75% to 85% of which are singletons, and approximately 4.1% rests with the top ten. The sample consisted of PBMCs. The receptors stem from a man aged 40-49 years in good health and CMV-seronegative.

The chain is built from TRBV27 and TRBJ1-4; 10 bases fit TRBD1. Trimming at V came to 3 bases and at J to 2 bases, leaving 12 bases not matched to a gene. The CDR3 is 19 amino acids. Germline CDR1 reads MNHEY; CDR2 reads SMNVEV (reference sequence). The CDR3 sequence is CASSFPTGGNGFTNEKLFF. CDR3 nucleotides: TGTGCCAGCAGTTTCCCGACAGGGGGCAATGGGTTTACTAATGAAAAACTGTTTTTT.

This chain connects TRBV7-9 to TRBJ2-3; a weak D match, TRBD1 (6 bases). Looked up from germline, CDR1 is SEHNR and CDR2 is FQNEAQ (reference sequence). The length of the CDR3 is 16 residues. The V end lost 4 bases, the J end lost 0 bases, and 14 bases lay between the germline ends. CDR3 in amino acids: CASSSYRDSSTDTQYF. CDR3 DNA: TGTGCCAGCAGCTCCTACAGGGATTCTAGCACAGATACGCAGTATTTT.

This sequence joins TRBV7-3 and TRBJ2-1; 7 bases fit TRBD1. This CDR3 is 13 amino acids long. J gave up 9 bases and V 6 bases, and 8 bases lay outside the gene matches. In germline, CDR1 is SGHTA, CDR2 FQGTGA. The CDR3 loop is CASSSDRQGEQFF. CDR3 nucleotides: TGTGCCAGCAGTTCGGACAGGCAGGGTGAGCAGTTCTTC.